This T cell receptor beta chain was identified in a study of T-cell memory formation after mild COVID-19. Regarding the study as a whole: CD4+ contracting clones lay mainly in CM and EM, CD8+ ones in EMRA.

In this sample, this clonotype turned up a few times. Its cognate antigen is unknown. MiXCR, run by TCRdb on the 5' RACE reads, gives a single entry per CDR3 protein. The data show a few hundred thousand distinct CDR3 sequences, about 20% seen once. Sequences were obtained from PBMCs or a T cell subset sorted from them (not recorded which). The sequence came from an adult woman who had mild COVID-19 (a few samples of this study predate the infection). Cell type and time point are not known.

This CDR3 is CASSLALGQSYEQYF. CDR3 nucleotide sequence: TGTGCCAGCAGCTTAGCCCTCGGACAGTCCTACGAGCAGTACTTC. The genes are TRBV7-2 and TRBJ2-7, with D possibly matching TRBD1 (6 bases). The CDR3 extends over 15 amino acids. V shed 0 bases and J shed 1 base, with 10 bases lying between them. Per germline, CDR1 SGHTA and CDR2 FQGNSA.